This entry is about one T cell receptor (beta chain). The data originate from a study of blood T cells in healthy people across ages. Alongside a J-beta primer mix, a sample-barcoded 5' primer served in a second PCR lasting about 7 to 12 cycles. TCRdb re-analysed the 5' RACE reads in MiXCR, keeping a single row per CDR3 protein. Here the sample spans roughly 1.7 million distinct CDR3 sequences, about 35% being singletons. Source material: blood. This receptor was taken from a woman in her 30s in good health.

This chain's CDR3 is CASSLGGGPGKETQYF. The CDR3 coding sequence is TGTGCCAGCAGCTTAGGGGGGGGGCCCGGCAAAGAGACCCAGTACTTC. The chain couples TRBV7-9 to TRBJ2-5, with D tentatively TRBD2 (7 bases). Germline-derived CDR1 and CDR2 are SEHNR and FQNEAQ (reference sequence). This CDR3 has 16 residues. V shed 1 base and J shed 3 bases, with 15 bases lying between them.